The entry below describes one T cell receptor beta chain. This CDR3 has 13 residues. V lost 1 base and J lost 5, with 9 bases in between. The V gene's germline CDR1 is SGHRS and CDR2 YFSETQ. This sample is part of a study of blood T cell repertoires in COVID-19. Across the whole study: Samples representing acute and convalescent COVID-19 were sourced from the United States, Italy and Spain. Nucleic acid was either cDNA or gDNA, and it came from T cells, B-cell-depleted T cells, or PBMCs.

Original data processing: Reference gene primer amplification gave estimated nucleated cell counts. The method was immunoSEQ multiplex PCR; TCRdb's version includes in-frame clones alone and lacks a portion of them. V, J and clone size are taken as reported in that table, and D and trimming were inferred from the DNA itself. The table lists around 190,000 clones, 79% of them singletons. It was during active infection that Seattle patients were enrolled and then longitudinally followed. This sequence originates from a woman aged 40 to 55 with COVID-19, enrolled during active disease. This chain joins TRBV5-1 and TRBJ1-2; maybe TRBD1 (5 bases). The specimen sequenced was peripheral blood. The CDR3 region is CASSLTDKYGYTF. The CDR3 DNA sequence: TGCGCCAGCAGCTTGACGGACAAGTATGGCTACACCTTC.